A single sample gave rise to the 11 T cell receptor beta chains below, sequenced in a study of neurological immune-mediated disorders. MiXCR, applied by TCRdb to the 5' RACE reads, yields one record per CDR3 protein. Here the sample spans tens of thousands of distinct CDR3 sequences, around 24% being singletons. Time point here: technical triplicate 2. The sample was PBMCs. These receptor sequences come from a man in his sixties with HTLV-1-associated myelopathy (HAM/TSP).

In its sample, this clonotype was seen a few times. The chain joins TRBV7-2 to TRBJ2-5; 7 bases align to TRBD2. J gave up 2 bases and V 4 bases, and 1 base lay outside the gene matches. The CDR3 consists of 13 residues. The V gene's germline CDR1 is SGHTA and CDR2 FQGNSA. The CDR3 loop reads CASSYSGQETQYF. CDR3 bases: TGTGCCAGCAGCTATAGCGGGCAAGAGACCCAGTACTTC.

The table lists this clonotype with many counts. The chain employs TRBV5-1 and TRBJ2-1, with 11 positions matching TRBD2. Germline CDR1 is SGHRS and CDR2 is YFSETQ. CDR3 size: 16 residues. After removal of 0 bases from V and 9 bases from J, the junction contained 8 bases not matched to a gene. DNA for the CDR3: TGCGCCAGCAGCTTGGATTTAGCGGGGGGGCCCGCTGAGCAGTTCTTC. Its translation is CASSLDLAGGPAEQFF.

J is TRBJ1-4 and V is TRBV5-1; D might be TRBD1 (6 bases). CDR1 is SGHRS, CDR2 YFSETQ, per germline. V was shortened by 2 bases and J by 2 bases, with 13 bases between the two germline ends. CDR3 size: 16 residues. The DNA for the CDR3 is TGCGCCAGCAGCTTACAAACAGGGCGGACTAATGAAAAACTGTTTTTT. Its protein product is CASSLQTGRTNEKLFF.

This clonotype has at least ten counts. V is TRBV12-3 or TRBV12-4 and J is TRBJ2-3; D may be TRBD2 (7 bases). The V gene lost 6 bases and the J gene lost 6 bases, with 13 bases spanning the gap. The CDR3 loop spans 13 amino acids. The CDR3 bases are TGTGCCAGCAGGGGGGGGACATTGGATACGCAGTATTTT. This sequence encodes CASRGGTLDTQYF.

This clonotype was counted many times. The chain uses TRBV29-1 and TRBJ1-2, with 7 bases that match TRBD1. The CDR3 runs to 13 residues. Losses at the gene ends were 8 bases for V and 6 bases for J; bases not matched to a gene: 12. Germline V gives CDR1 SQVTM, CDR2 ANQGSEA. DNA of the CDR3: TGCAGCAGCACCCTGACAGGGACGAATGGCTACACCTTC. Protein sequence: CSSTLTGTNGYTF.

V and J are TRBV5-1 and TRBJ1-2; no clear D gene. Germline lookup yields CDR1 SGHRS and CDR2 YFSETQ. V lost 9 bases to trimming and J lost 2 bases, with 14 bases between them. CDR3 length: 13 residues. DNA of the CDR3: TGCGCCACTACCCCAGTCCCAAACTATGGCTACACCTTC. Residues: CATTPVPNYGYTF.

The sample holds many counts of this clonotype. This chain joins TRBV10-3 and TRBJ2-2; D perhaps matches TRBD1 (6 bases). Trimming pared 10 bases from V and 3 bases from J, leaving 12 bases between. This CDR3 region has 13 residues. Germline CDR1 and CDR2: ENHRY and SYGVKD. CDR3 DNA: TGTGCCAGCGGCAGGGGCGACACCGGGGAGCTGTTTTTT. Protein sequence: CASGRGDTGELFF.

This clonotype was observed a handful of times. The rearrangement joins TRBV7-9 to TRBJ2-4; 10 bases fit TRBD1. CDR3 length equals 17 residues. The germline V gene has CDR1 SEHNR and CDR2 FQNEAQ (reference sequence). V was clipped by 1 base and J by 6 bases; unmatched bases: 9. CDR3 bases: TGTGCCAGCAGCTTAGAAGGGTCGACAGGGGGCCGAAACATTCAGTACTTC. Translation: CASSLEGSTGGRNIQYF.

This rearrangement joins TRBV5-1 to TRBJ2-2; D call uncertain. Germline V gives CDR1 SGHRS, CDR2 YFSETQ. Trimming stripped 7 bases from V and 2 bases from J, with 18 bases between. The CDR3 sequence is 16 residues long. The CDR3 loop reads CASATLPGSNTGELFF. Here the CDR3 DNA reads TGCGCCAGCGCCACTCTCCCAGGATCTAACACCGGGGAGCTGTTTTTT.

This clonotype is medium-sized by share. V usage is TRBV20-1 and J usage is TRBJ2-6, with D possibly being TRBD2 (5 bases). CDR1 is DFQATT and CDR2 is SNEGSKA in the germline V gene (reference sequence). This CDR3 is 14 amino acids long. Trimming removed 6 bases at V and 1 base at J, with 10 bases between. Here the CDR3 reads CSAGMGSGANVLTF. CDR3 DNA sequence: TGCAGTGCCGGGATGGGGTCTGGGGCCAACGTCCTGACTTTC.

This clonotype was recorded once. The CDR3 region is CASSTLAGGTYNEQFF. The CDR3 DNA reads as TGTGCCAGCAGTACCCTAGCGGGCGGTACCTACAATGAGCAGTTCTTC. The V gene is TRBV28, the J gene TRBJ2-1; 8 bases fit TRBD2. Germline trimming cut 5 bases from V and 2 bases from J; bases unmatched to any gene: 8. The CDR3 runs 16 residues. Germline loops: CDR1 MDHEN, CDR2 SYDVKM.